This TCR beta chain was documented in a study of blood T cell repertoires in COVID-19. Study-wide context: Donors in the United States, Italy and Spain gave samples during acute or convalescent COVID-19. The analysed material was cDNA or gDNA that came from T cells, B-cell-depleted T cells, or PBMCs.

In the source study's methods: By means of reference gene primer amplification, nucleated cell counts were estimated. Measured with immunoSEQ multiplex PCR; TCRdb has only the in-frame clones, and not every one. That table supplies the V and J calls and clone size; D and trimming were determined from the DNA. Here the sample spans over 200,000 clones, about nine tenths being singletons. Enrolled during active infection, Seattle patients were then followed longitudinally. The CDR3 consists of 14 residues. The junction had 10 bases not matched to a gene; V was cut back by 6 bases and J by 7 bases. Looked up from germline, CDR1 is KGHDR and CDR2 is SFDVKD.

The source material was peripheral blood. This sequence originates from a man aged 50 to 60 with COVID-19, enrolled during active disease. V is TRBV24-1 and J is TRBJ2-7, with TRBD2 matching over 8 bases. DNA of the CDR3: TGTGCCACCAGTCGAAGCGGGGGCAATGGGGAGCAGTACTTC. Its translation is CATSRSGGNGEQYF.